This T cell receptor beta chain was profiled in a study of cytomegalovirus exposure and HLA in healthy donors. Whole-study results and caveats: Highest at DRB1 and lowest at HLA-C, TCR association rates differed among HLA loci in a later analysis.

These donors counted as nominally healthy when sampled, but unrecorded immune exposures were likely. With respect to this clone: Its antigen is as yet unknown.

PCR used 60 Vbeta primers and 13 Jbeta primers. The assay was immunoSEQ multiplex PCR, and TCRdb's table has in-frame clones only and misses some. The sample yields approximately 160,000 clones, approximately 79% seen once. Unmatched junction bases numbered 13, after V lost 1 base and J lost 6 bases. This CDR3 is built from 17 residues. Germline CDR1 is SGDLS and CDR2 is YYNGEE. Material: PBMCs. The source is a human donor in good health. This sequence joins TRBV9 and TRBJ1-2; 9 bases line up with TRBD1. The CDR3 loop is CASSVKSLGTGFHGYTF. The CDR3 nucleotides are TGTGCCAGCAGCGTAAAATCCCTAGGGACAGGGTTTCATGGCTACACCTTC.